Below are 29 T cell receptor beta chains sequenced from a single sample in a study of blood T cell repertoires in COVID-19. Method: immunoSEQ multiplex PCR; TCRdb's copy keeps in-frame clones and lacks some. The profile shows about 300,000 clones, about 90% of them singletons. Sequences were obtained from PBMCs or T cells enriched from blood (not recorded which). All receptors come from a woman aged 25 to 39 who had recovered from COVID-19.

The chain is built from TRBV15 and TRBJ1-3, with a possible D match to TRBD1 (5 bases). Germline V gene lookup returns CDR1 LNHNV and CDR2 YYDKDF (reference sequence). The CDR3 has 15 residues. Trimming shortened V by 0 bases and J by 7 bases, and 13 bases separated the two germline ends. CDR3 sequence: CATSRDRGDYNTIYF. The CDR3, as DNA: TGTGCCACCAGCAGAGATCGAGGGGACTACAACACCATATATTTT.

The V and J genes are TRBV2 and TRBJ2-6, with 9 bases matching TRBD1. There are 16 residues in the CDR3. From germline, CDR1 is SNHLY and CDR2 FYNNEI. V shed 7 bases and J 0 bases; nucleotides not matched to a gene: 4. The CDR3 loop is CASKRDRDSGANVLTF. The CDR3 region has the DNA TGTGCCAGCAAACGGGACAGGGACTCTGGGGCCAACGTCCTGACTTTC.

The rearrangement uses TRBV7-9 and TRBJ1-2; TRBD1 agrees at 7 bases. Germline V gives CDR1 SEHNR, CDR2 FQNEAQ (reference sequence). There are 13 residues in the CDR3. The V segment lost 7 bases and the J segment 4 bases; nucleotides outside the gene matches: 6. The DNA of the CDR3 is TGTGCCAGCACCTCAGGGACAGTCTATGGCTACACCTTC. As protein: CASTSGTVYGYTF.

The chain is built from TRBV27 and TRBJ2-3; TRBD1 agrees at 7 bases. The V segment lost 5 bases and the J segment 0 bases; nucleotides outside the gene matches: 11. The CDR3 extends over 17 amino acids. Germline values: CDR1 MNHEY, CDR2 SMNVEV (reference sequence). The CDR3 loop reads CASSPARDSKSTDTQYF. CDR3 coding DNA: TGTGCCAGCAGTCCCGCCCGGGACAGTAAAAGCACAGATACGCAGTATTTT.

CDR3: CASSLLAGGPSDTQYF. The CDR3 nucleotides are TGTGCCAGCAGCTTACTAGCGGGGGGGCCTTCAGATACGCAGTATTTT. V and J are TRBV7-2 and TRBJ2-3; 12 bases agree with TRBD2. Germline loops: CDR1 SGHTA, CDR2 FQGNSA. The J segment lost 4 bases and the V segment lost 2 bases, leaving 4 bases of the junction unmatched. The CDR3 consists of 16 residues.

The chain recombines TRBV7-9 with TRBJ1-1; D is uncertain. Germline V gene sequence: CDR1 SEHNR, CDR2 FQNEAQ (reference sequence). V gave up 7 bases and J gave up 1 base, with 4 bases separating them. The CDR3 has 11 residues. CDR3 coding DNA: TGTGCCAGCATACAGAACACTGAAGCTTTCTTT. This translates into CASIQNTEAFF.

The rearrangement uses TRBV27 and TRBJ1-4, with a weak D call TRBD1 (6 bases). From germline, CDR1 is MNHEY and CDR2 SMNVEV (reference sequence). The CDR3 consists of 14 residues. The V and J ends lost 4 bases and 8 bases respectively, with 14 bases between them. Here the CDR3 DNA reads TGTGCCAGCAGTTATGGCAGGGGAAGCGAAAAACTGTTTTTT. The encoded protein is CASSYGRGSEKLFF.

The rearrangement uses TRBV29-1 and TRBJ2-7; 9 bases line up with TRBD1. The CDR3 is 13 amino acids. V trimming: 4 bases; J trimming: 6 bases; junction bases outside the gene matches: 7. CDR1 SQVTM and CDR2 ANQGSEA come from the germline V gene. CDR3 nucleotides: TGCAGCGTTGTTGGACAGGGGATCACCGAGCAGTACTTC. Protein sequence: CSVVGQGITEQYF.

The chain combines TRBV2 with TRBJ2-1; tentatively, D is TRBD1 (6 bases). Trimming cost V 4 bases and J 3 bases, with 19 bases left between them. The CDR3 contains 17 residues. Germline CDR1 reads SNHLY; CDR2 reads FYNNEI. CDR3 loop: CASSVLPGHSIYNEQFF. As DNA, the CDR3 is TGTGCCAGCAGTGTCCTCCCGGGACACTCTATCTACAATGAGCAGTTCTTC.

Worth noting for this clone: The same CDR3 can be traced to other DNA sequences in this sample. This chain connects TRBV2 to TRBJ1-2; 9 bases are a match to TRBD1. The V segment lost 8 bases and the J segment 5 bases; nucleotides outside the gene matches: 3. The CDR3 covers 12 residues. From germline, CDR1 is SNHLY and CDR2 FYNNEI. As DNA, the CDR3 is TGTGCCAGCTCGGGACAGGGTTATGGCTACACCTTC. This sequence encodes CASSGQGYGYTF.

CDR3 sequence: CASSFSGRTEAFF. In nucleotides, the CDR3 is TGTGCCAGCAGTTTTTCAGGGAGGACTGAAGCTTTCTTT. The chain recombines TRBV12-3 or TRBV12-4 with TRBJ1-1; a possible D gene is TRBD1 (5 bases). The CDR3 totals 13 residues. The germline V and J ends were trimmed by 3 bases and 5 bases, with 10 bases remaining between them.

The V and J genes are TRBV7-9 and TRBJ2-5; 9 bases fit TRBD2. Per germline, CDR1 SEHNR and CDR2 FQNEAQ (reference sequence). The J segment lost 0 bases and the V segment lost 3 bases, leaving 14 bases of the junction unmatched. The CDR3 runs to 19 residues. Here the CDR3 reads CASSFPLRSLAGYQETQYF. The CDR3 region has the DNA TGTGCCAGCAGCTTCCCCTTGAGGTCCCTAGCGGGGTACCAAGAGACCCAGTACTTC.

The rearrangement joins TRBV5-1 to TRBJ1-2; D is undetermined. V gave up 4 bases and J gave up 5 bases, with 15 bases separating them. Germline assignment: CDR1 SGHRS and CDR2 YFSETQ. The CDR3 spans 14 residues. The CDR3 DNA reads TGCGCCAGCAGCATAACTAGGGATCCGTATGGCTACACCTTC. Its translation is CASSITRDPYGYTF.

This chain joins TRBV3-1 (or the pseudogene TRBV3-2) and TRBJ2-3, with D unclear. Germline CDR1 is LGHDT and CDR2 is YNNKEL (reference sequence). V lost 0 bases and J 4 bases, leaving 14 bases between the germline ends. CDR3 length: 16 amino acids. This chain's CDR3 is CASSQDGQVQADTQYF. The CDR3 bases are TGTGCCAGCAGCCAAGATGGGCAAGTCCAGGCAGATACGCAGTATTTT.

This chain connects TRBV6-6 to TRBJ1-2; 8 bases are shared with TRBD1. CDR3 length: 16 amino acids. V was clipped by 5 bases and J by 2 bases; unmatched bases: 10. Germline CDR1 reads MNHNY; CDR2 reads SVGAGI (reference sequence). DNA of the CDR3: TGTGCCAGCAGTGGACAGGGAGGGGCCTTAAACTATGGCTACACCTTC. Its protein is CASSGQGGALNYGYTF.

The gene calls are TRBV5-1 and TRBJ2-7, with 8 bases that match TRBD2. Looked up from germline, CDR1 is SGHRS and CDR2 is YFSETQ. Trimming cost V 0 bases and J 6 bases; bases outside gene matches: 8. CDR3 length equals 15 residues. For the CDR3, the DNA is TGCGCCAGCAGCTTGGCCGGCGGGGGGCTCTCCGAGCAGTACTTC. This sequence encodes CASSLAGGGLSEQYF.

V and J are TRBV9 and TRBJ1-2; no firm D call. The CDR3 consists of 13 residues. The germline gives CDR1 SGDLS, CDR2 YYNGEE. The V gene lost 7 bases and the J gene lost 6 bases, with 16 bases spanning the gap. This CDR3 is CASSHTTRDGYTF. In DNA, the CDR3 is TGTGCCAGCTCACATACTACCCGCGATGGCTACACCTTC. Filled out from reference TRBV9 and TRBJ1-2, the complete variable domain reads DSGVTQTPKHLITATGQRVTLRCSPRSGDLSVYWYQQSLDQGLQFLIQYYNGEERAKGNILERFSAQQFPDLHSELNLSSLELGDSALYFCASSHTTRDGYTFGSGTRLTVV.

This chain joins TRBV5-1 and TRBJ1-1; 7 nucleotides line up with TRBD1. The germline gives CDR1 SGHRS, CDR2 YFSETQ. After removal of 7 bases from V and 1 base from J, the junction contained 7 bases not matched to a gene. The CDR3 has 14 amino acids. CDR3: CASEPTGPNTEAFF. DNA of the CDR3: TGCGCCAGCGAACCGACAGGGCCGAACACTGAAGCTTTCTTT.

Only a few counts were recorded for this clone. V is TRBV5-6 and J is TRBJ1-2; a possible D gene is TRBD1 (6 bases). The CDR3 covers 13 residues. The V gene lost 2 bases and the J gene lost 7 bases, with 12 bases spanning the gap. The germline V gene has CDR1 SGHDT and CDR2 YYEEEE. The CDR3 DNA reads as TGTGCCAGCAGCTTTGGGGGGGCCGGTGGCTACACCTTC. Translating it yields CASSFGGAGGYTF.

CDR3 loop: CASNGMGRLSYGYTF. Here the CDR3 DNA reads TGTGCCAGCAACGGCATGGGGAGGCTCTCCTATGGCTACACCTTC. The chain couples TRBV5-5 to TRBJ1-2; D gene ambiguous. Germline lookup yields CDR1 SGHKS and CDR2 YYEKEE (reference sequence). The CDR3 has 15 amino acids. V was clipped by 6 bases and J by 4 bases, with 19 bases between them. Complete variable domain (other parts from reference TRBV5-5 and TRBJ1-2): DAGVTQSPTHLIKTRGQQVTLRCSPISGHKSVSWYQQVLGQGPQFIFQYYEKEERGRGNFPDRFSARQFPNYSSELNVNALLLGDSALYLCASNGMGRLSYGYTFGSGTRLTVV.

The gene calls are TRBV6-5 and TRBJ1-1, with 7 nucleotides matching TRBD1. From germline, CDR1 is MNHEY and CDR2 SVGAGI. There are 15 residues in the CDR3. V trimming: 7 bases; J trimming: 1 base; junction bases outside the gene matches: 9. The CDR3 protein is CASINRGTENTEAFF. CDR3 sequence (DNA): TGTGCCAGCATCAACAGGGGTACCGAGAACACTGAAGCTTTCTTT.

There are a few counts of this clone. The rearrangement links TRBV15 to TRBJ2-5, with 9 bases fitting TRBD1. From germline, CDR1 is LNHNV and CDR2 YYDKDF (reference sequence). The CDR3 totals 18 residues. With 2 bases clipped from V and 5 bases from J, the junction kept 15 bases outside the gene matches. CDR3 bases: TGTGCCACCAGCAGAAACCGGGACAGGGAGGTTTTAGGGGAGACCCAGTACTTC. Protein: CATSRNRDREVLGETQYF.

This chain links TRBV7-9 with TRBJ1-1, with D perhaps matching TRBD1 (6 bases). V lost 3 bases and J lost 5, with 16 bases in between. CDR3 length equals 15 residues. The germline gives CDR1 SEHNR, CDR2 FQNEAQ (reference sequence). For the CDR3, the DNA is TGTGCCAGCAGCTTCCCACAGGGCGGGCGGACTGAAGCTTTCTTT. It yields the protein CASSFPQGGRTEAFF.

The CDR3: CSVGRSDGYTF. DNA for the CDR3: TGCAGCGTTGGGCGGAGTGATGGCTACACCTTC. The chain employs TRBV29-1 and TRBJ1-2; the D is unclear. Trimming removed 4 bases from V and 6 bases from J, with 9 bases in between. There are 11 residues in the CDR3. Germline loops: CDR1 SQVTM, CDR2 ANQGSEA.

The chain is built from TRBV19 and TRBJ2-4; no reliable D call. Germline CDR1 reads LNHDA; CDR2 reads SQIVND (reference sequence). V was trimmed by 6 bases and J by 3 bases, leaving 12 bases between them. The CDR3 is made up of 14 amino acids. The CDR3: CASSSGYGKNIQYF. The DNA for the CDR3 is TGTGCCAGTAGCTCCGGGTATGGCAAAAACATTCAGTACTTC.

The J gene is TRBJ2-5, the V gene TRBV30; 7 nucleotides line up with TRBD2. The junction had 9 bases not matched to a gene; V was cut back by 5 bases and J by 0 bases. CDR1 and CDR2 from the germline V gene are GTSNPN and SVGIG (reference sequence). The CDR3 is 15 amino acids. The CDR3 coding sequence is TGTGCCTGGGATGTACGTAGCGGGTACCAAGAGACCCAGTACTTC. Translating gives CAWDVRSGYQETQYF. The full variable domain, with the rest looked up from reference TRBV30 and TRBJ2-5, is SQTIHQWPATLVQPVGSPLSLECTVEGTSNPNLYWYRQAAGRGLQLLFYSVGIGQISSEVPQNLSASRPQDRQFILSSKKLLLSDSGFYLCAWDVRSGYQETQYFGPGTRLLVL.

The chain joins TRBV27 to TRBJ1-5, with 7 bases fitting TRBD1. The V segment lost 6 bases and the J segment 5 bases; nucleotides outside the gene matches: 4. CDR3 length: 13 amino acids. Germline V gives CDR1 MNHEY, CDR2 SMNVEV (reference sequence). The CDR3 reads CASRTDRDQPQHF. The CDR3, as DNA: TGTGCCAGCAGAACAGACAGGGATCAGCCCCAGCATTTT.

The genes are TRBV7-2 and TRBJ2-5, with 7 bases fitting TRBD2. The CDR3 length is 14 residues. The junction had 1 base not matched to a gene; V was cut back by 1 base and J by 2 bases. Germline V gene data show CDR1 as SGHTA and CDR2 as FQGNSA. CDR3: CASSLGGGQETQYF. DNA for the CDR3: TGTGCCAGCAGCTTAGGGGGGGGGCAAGAGACCCAGTACTTC.

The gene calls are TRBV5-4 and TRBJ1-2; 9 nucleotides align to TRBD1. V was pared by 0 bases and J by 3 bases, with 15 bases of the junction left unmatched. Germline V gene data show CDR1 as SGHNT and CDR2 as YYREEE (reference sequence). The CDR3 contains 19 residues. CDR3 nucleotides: TGTGCCAGCAGCTTGGGTAGACGCAACAGGGGGCGAAGAGACTATGGCTACACCTTC. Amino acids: CASSLGRRNRGRRDYGYTF.